This TCR beta chain was sequenced in a study of blood T cell repertoires in COVID-19 (dated by TCRdb to 2018 to 2020). A note on the overall study: Collaborator samples came from the United States, Italy and Spain and covered acute and convalescent phases of COVID-19. Samples were obtained from the ongoing ImmuneRACE study (first 160 participants) and from 950 to 1,500 subjects provided by 6 global collaborators. The material from the prospective study consisted of cDNA or gDNA derived from T cells, B-cell-depleted T cells, or PBMCs. The dataset comprised deeply sampled blood TCRbeta repertoires from subjects exposed to, actively infected with, or recovered from COVID-19. The repertoires were released in a freely available public database meant as a resource for research on the immune response to SARS-CoV-2. Where available, HLA class I and class II types were taken from metadata supplied by the sample provider and were not determined by assay-based typing. A de-identified subject ID, COVID-19 status, age in years and sex were almost always included in the sample metadata. The paper as a whole reports these results and caveats: Clinical and demographic metadata were provided uncurated, with the amount varying by source and participant.

The CDR3 holds 14 amino acids from the cysteine to the phenylalanine. Kept here is only the CDR3 DNA, which spans 42 bases and is read in frame from base 1. The germline V gene sets CDR1 to SGHVS and CDR2 to FNYEAQ. Germline trimming amounts to 5 bases on V and 6 bases on J, with 7 as the count of junction bases outside the gene matches. Of note for this clone: Its antigen remains undetermined. No base-level quality is on record; no much larger clone is a single base apart.

One collaborating source in Seattle enrolled patients while the patients were actively infected and followed the patients over time throughout the course of disease. Whole blood was collected in K2EDTA tubes by collaborating institutions according to the institutions' own protocols. For TCRbeta analysis, collaborator samples were shipped as frozen whole blood, as isolated PBMCs, or as DNA extracted from either sample type. TCRbeta CDR3 regions were amplified from genomic DNA by means of the immunoSEQ Assay, a bias-controlled multiplex PCR. The paper's processing steps were these. Within the assay, amplification of reference gene primers was used to estimate how many nucleated cells each sample contained. Sequence reads were collapsed and filtered to measure the absolute abundance of every unique TCRbeta CDR3 rearrangement. For each sample, productive Simpson clonality was calculated by taking the square root of Simpson's diversity index across productive rearrangements. TCRdb stores this immuneACCESS table with in-frame sequences only. Part of the clones is absent; in the studies checked, under half of the shortfall reflects unresolved V genes, and no reason is known for the rest. V and J calls and clone size come straight from that table; D and trimming were deduced from the DNA. Across this sample there are 130,000 or so clones, with 80% to 85% seen only once. In total, the top ten clones hold about 8.9% of the sample.

This sequence uses TRBV7-6 and TRBJ2-7, with TRBD2 identical over 10 junction bases. The sample was peripheral blood. This clonotype was obtained from a man aged 25 to 45 with COVID-19, enrolled during active disease. Here the CDR3 is given as CASSEMASGGEQYF. The sequenced DNA is TGTGCCAGCAGCGAAATGGCTAGCGGGGGCGAGCAGTACTTC.